This TCR beta chain stems from a study of Graves' ophthalmopathy and Graves' hyperthyroidism. Study summary: Stable hyperthyroid donors showed no ophthalmopathy during 18 months follow-up.

As concerns this clonotype: Its antigen is not identified.

Study outcomes and limitations: Blood also held most thyroid clonotypes expanded above 0.001 frequency. Stable hyperthyroidism and ophthalmopathy were told apart by a 13-signature model, which achieved almost 90% sensitivity and more than 75% specificity.

RNA transcripts provided the template for amplifying TCR beta CDR3 regions. An opening RT-PCR round employed HTBI primers and preceded a second-round multiplex PCR. TCRdb analysed the multiplex PCR reads with MiXCR anew, one entry per CDR3 protein. In the table there are approximately 1.2 million distinct CDR3 sequences, about 38% of which are singletons. The V gene's germline CDR1 is SEHNR and CDR2 FQNEAQ (reference sequence). Trimming pared 5 bases from V and 4 bases from J, leaving 15 bases between. The CDR3 length is 14 residues. The chain joins TRBV7-9 to TRBJ2-7; D might be TRBD1 (5 bases). The sequenced sample was peripheral blood or thyroid tissue (not recorded which). The TCR was taken from an adult man with Graves' hyperthyroidism. DNA for the CDR3: TGTGCCAGCAGCGGAGACAGTCCCGAATACGAGCAGTACTTC. Protein product: CASSGDSPEYEQYF. Supplemented by reference TRBV7-9 and TRBJ2-7, the full variable domain reads DTGVSQNPRHKITKRGQNVTFRCDPISEHNRLYWYRQTLGQGPEFLTYFQNEAQLEKSRLLSDRFSAERPKGSFSTLEIQRTEQGDSAMYLCASSGDSPEYEQYFGPGTRLTVT.